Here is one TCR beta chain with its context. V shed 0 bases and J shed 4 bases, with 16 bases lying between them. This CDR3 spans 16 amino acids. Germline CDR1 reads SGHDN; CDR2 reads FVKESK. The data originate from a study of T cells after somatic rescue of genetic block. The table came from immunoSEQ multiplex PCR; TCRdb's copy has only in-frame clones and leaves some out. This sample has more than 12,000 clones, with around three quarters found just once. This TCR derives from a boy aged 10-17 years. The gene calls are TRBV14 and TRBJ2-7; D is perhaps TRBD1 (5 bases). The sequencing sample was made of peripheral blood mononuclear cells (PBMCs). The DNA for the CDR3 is TGTGCCAGCAGCCAAGATGCTTGGACATCGATTTACGAGCAGTACTTC. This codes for CASSQDAWTSIYEQYF.